The 2 T cell receptor beta chains below were found in one sample sequenced in a study of OX40 agonist ivuxolimab in advanced cancers. Data came from immunoSEQ multiplex PCR; TCRdb stores just in-frame clones and leaves some out. The sample records tens of thousands of clones, about 90% being singletons. Sample: CD4+ or CD8+ T cells sorted from blood, taken in a trial of the OX40 agonist ivuxolimab. The receptors shown here come from an adult with an advanced solid tumor such as melanoma, head and neck, liver or kidney cancer.

The V call is TRBV5-4, the J call TRBJ2-3; D remains ambiguous. Trimming shortened V by 4 bases and J by 0 bases, and 6 bases separated the two germline ends. CDR1 is SGHNT and CDR2 is YYREEE in the germline V gene (reference sequence). This CDR3 spans 13 amino acids. As DNA, the CDR3 is TGTGCCAGCAGCACTTACAGCACAGATACGCAGTATTTT. Protein sequence: CASSTYSTDTQYF.

The gene calls are TRBV9 and TRBJ2-1; maybe TRBD2 (6 bases). From germline, CDR1 is SGDLS and CDR2 YYNGEE. V shed 0 bases and J shed 4 bases, with 11 bases lying between them. CDR3 size: 15 residues. The CDR3 sequence is CASSVGGVMYNEQFF. As DNA, the CDR3 is TGTGCCAGCAGCGTAGGGGGGGTCATGTACAATGAGCAGTTCTTC. The full variable domain, with the rest looked up from reference TRBV9 and TRBJ2-1, is DSGVTQTPKHLITATGQRVTLRCSPRSGDLSVYWYQQSLDQGLQFLIQYYNGEERAKGNILERFSAQQFPDLHSELNLSSLELGDSALYFCASSVGGVMYNEQFFGPGTRLTVL.